A single sample is the source of the 30 T cell receptor beta chains below, sequenced in a study of T-cell memory formation after mild COVID-19. TCRdb re-derived calls from the 5' RACE reads in MiXCR, one entry per CDR3 protein. The data show some 260,000 distinct CDR3 sequences, 16% seen once. Sequencing was performed on PBMCs or a T cell subset sorted from them (not recorded which). These receptor sequences come from a man aged 18 to 30 who had mild COVID-19 (a few samples of this study predate the infection). Cell type and time point are not known.

The chain has TRBV20-1 and TRBJ2-1; D is undetermined. Trimming shortened V by 0 bases and J by 0 bases, and 9 bases separated the two germline ends. In germline, CDR1 is DFQATT, CDR2 SNEGSKA (reference sequence). The CDR3 runs 15 residues. The CDR3 region has the DNA TGCAGTGCTAGAGATGATCTTAGCTCCTACAATGAGCAGTTCTTC. Translating it yields CSARDDLSSYNEQFF.

This clonotype appeared a few times. The chain is built from TRBV12-3 or TRBV12-4 and TRBJ2-3, with 9 bases aligning to TRBD2. CDR3 length: 15 amino acids. The V and J ends lost 3 bases and 2 bases, in that order; junction bases with no gene match: 3. This CDR3 reads CASSFIAGVTDTQYF. For the CDR3, the DNA is TGTGCCAGCAGTTTCATAGCGGGGGTCACAGATACGCAGTATTTT.

In its sample, this clonotype was seen many times. The chain joins TRBV5-1 to TRBJ1-1; D gene unclear. There are 11 residues in the CDR3. CDR1 is SGHRS and CDR2 is YFSETQ in the germline V gene. The germline V and J ends were trimmed by 2 bases and 4 bases, with 3 bases remaining between them. The CDR3 protein is CASSLGTEAFF. Here the CDR3 DNA reads TGCGCCAGCAGCTTAGGCACTGAAGCTTTCTTT.

Only a few counts were recorded for this clonotype. The V gene is TRBV18, the J gene TRBJ2-1; possible D gene TRBD1, 5 bases. CDR3 length: 15 amino acids. Trimming left V 6 bases short and J 0 bases short, with 12 bases between. Germline V gene data show CDR1 as KGHSH and CDR2 as LQKENI. CDR3 nucleotides: TGTGCCAGCTCCATATTAGACAGCTCCTACAATGAGCAGTTCTTC. It specifies CASSILDSSYNEQFF.

This chain uses TRBV20-1 with TRBJ1-5; D is perhaps TRBD1 (5 bases). Trimming removed 6 bases from V and 6 bases from J, with 18 bases in between. The germline V gene encodes CDR1 DFQATT and CDR2 SNEGSKA (reference sequence). This CDR3 contains 14 residues. This CDR3 is CSAHLWGDGQPQHF. The DNA for the CDR3 is TGCAGTGCCCACCTTTGGGGGGACGGTCAGCCCCAGCATTTT.

Points on this clonotype: Mismatch with germline at one junction end may stem from a read error. V is TRBV7-9 and J is TRBJ2-3; D unclear. This CDR3 spans 11 amino acids. Germline loops: CDR1 SEHNR, CDR2 FQNEAQ (reference sequence). DNA for the CDR3: TGTGCCAGCAACTTAGAAGATACGCAGTATTTT. Residues: CASNLEDTQYF.

This clonotype was found a few times. This rearrangement joins TRBV7-2 to TRBJ1-4; perhaps TRBD1 as D (5 bases). Trimming took off 6 bases at V and 10 bases at J, with 27 bases between the two ends. The germline gives CDR1 SGHTA, CDR2 FQGNSA. This CDR3 contains 17 residues. DNA for the CDR3: TGTGCCAGCAGGGGACCGTCTCGGGGGGGGATGAAGGGAAAACTGTTTTTT. Translating it yields CASRGPSRGGMKGKLFF.

The V gene is TRBV5-1, the J gene TRBJ1-4; TRBD1 is a possible D gene (6 bases). This CDR3 is built from 14 residues. Trimming pared 2 bases from V and 8 bases from J, leaving 13 bases between. The germline gives CDR1 SGHRS, CDR2 YFSETQ. The CDR3 region is CASSFGQGREKLFF. In DNA form, the CDR3 reads TGCGCCAGCAGCTTCGGGCAGGGGAGGGAAAAACTGTTTTTT.

This clonotype was observed many times. The rearrangement joins TRBV5-1 to TRBJ2-3, with D tentatively TRBD2 (7 bases). Germline V gene data show CDR1 as SGHRS and CDR2 as YFSETQ. This CDR3 is 14 amino acids long. Deletions cut 0 bases from V and 6 bases from J, with 11 bases between. CDR3 coding DNA: TGCGCCAGCAGCTTGGCCTGGGGGGGCGATACGCAGTATTTT. Protein sequence: CASSLAWGGDTQYF.

This clonotype was detected ten times or more. The chain links TRBV7-6 to TRBJ2-1, with 7 bases fitting TRBD2. V lost 5 bases to trimming and J lost 10 bases; unmatched junction nucleotides: 8. Germline CDR1 is SGHVS and CDR2 is FNYEAQ. This CDR3 has 13 amino acids. CDR3 DNA: TGTGCCAGCAGCCCCGGGGGGAGTGGAGAGCAGTTCTTC. Protein product: CASSPGGSGEQFF.

This clonotype turned up a few times. V usage is TRBV6-2 or TRBV6-3 and J usage is TRBJ2-5; TRBD2 aligns across 8 bases. The ends lost 10 bases at V and 5 bases at J; junction bases unmatched: 12. This CDR3 has 14 amino acids. Germline CDR1 is MNHEY and CDR2 is SVGEGT. CDR3 bases: TGTGCCACCCGCCCGGGGGGGATCCGGGAGACCCAGTACTTC. This gives the protein CATRPGGIRETQYF.

In its sample, this clonotype was seen a few times. The V call is TRBV7-9, the J call TRBJ2-1; tentative D call: TRBD2 (6 bases). This CDR3 region has 16 residues. V was cut by 0 bases and J by 0 bases, with 9 bases left in between. Germline values: CDR1 SEHNR, CDR2 FQNEAQ (reference sequence). CDR3 DNA: TGTGCCAGCAGCTTAGCGGGGGGACTCTCCTACAATGAGCAGTTCTTC. It translates to CASSLAGGLSYNEQFF. The full variable domain, in which reference TRBV7-9 and TRBJ2-1 provide the parts outside the CDR3, is DTGVSQNPRHKITKRGQNVTFRCDPISEHNRLYWYRQTLGQGPEFLTYFQNEAQLEKSRLLSDRFSAERPKGSFSTLEIQRTEQGDSAMYLCASSLAGGLSYNEQFFGPGTRLTVL.

The V and J genes are TRBV20-1 and TRBJ2-3; no reliable D call. V lost 1 base to trimming and J lost 2 bases, with 4 bases between them. The CDR3 consists of 12 residues. Germline loops: CDR1 DFQATT, CDR2 SNEGSKA (reference sequence). The CDR3: CSARVYTDTQYF. CDR3 in DNA: TGCAGTGCTAGAGTGTACACAGATACGCAGTATTTT.

This clonotype was observed a few times. V gene TRBV4-1 combines with J gene TRBJ2-2, with D tentatively TRBD2 (7 bases). Deletions cut 3 bases from V and 5 bases from J, with 13 bases between. The V gene's germline CDR1 is MGHRA and CDR2 YSYEKL. The CDR3 covers 15 residues. The CDR3 loop reads CASSQGGRGTGELFF. CDR3 DNA sequence: TGCGCCAGCAGCCAGGGGGGGCGTGGGACCGGGGAGCTGTTTTTT.

The rearrangement links TRBV11-2 to TRBJ1-1; D unclear. The CDR3 sequence is 15 residues long. V was pared by 1 base and J by 1 base, with 10 bases between. In germline, CDR1 is SGHAT, CDR2 FQNNGV. The CDR3 DNA sequence: TGTGCCAGCAGCTTAGCCGCGCAGTGGAACACTGAAGCTTTCTTT. Protein sequence: CASSLAAQWNTEAFF.

Ten or more counts support this clonotype. The chain joins TRBV27 to TRBJ2-1, with 7 bases matching TRBD2. The V gene's germline CDR1 is MNHEY and CDR2 SMNVEV (reference sequence). V gave up 4 bases and J gave up 15 bases; unmatched junction bases: 27. The CDR3 totals 18 residues. CDR3 sequence reads: CASSSTTGGPQTMRWRFF. Written as DNA, the CDR3 is TGTGCCAGCAGTTCCACGACGGGAGGACCCCAAACAATGAGGTGGAGGTTCTTC.

The rearrangement links TRBV5-1 to TRBJ1-5; D gene ambiguous. V was clipped by 4 bases and J by 0 bases, with 14 bases between them. Germline-derived CDR1 and CDR2 are SGHRS and YFSETQ. The CDR3 is 16 residues long. The chain's CDR3 is CASSPGGGNSNQPQHF. The CDR3, as DNA: TGCGCCAGCAGCCCTGGAGGAGGGAATAGCAATCAGCCCCAGCATTTT.

This clonotype has more than one count but fewer than ten. The chain has TRBV5-1 and TRBJ1-2; D gene ambiguous. V gave up 7 bases and J gave up 3 bases, with 10 bases separating them. The CDR3 has 12 amino acids. Per the germline V gene, CDR1 is SGHRS and CDR2 is YFSETQ. The DNA for the CDR3 is TGCGCCAGCTCCACCCCAGACTATGGCTACACCTTC. Protein: CASSTPDYGYTF.

This clonotype was counted only a few times. This chain joins TRBV20-1 and TRBJ2-3; D is ambiguous. The CDR3 extends over 12 amino acids. The V end was cut by 3 bases, the J end by 3 bases, with 7 bases between. Germline values: CDR1 DFQATT, CDR2 SNEGSKA (reference sequence). Here the CDR3 DNA reads TGCAGTGCTAGCCTAGGTACAGATACGCAGTATTTT. Its protein is CSASLGTDTQYF.

This clonotype appeared a few times. In nucleotides, the CDR3 is TGTGCCAGCAGCTTAGAGTCGTCAGAGACCCAGTACTTC. Amino acid sequence: CASSLESSETQYF. The chain joins TRBV11-2 to TRBJ2-5; D gene unclear. Germline V lookup: CDR1 SGHAT, CDR2 FQNNGV. The V end was cut by 0 bases, the J end by 4 bases, with 6 bases between. CDR3 size: 13 residues. Based on the CDR3 plus reference TRBV11-2 and TRBJ2-5, the full variable domain is EAGVAQSPRYKIIEKRQSVAFWCNPISGHATLYWYQQILGQGPKLLIQFQNNGVVDDSQLPKDRFSAERLKGVDSTLKIQPAKLEDSAVYLCASSLESSETQYFGPGTRLLVL.

The table lists this clonotype with a few counts. The chain employs TRBV7-8 and TRBJ2-5; no definite D call. Germline-derived CDR1 and CDR2 are SGHVS and FQNEAQ. Trimming pared 9 bases from V and 2 bases from J, leaving 13 bases between. CDR3 length: 13 residues. This CDR3 reads CASVRPPQETQYF. The CDR3 DNA is TGTGCCAGTGTTCGTCCGCCGCAAGAGACCCAGTACTTC.

This clonotype was counted at least ten times. This sequence joins TRBV28 and TRBJ1-2; 10 nucleotides agree with TRBD1. The CDR3 spans 15 residues. CDR1 MDHEN and CDR2 SYDVKM come from the germline V gene. V lost 6 bases to trimming and J lost 6 bases; unmatched junction nucleotides: 10. The CDR3 DNA is TGTGCCAGCAGCTCCGGGACAGGGGTGAGGGATGGCTACACCTTC. It encodes CASSSGTGVRDGYTF.

This clonotype has a handful of counts. V is TRBV5-1 and J is TRBJ2-7; TRBD1 agrees at 11 bases. J was trimmed by 6 bases and V by 4 bases; bases with no gene match: 6. The length of the CDR3 is 14 residues. The germline gives CDR1 SGHRS, CDR2 YFSETQ. The CDR3 DNA reads as TGCGCCAGCAGCCACTCGGGGACAGGGGGCGAGCAGTACGTC. Encoded protein: CASSHSGTGGEQYV.

This clonotype was seen a few times. The rearrangement joins TRBV6-1 to TRBJ1-5; unclear D gene. The CDR3 has 13 residues. Germline lookup yields CDR1 MNHNS and CDR2 SASEGT. The germline V and J ends were trimmed by 7 bases and 2 bases, with 9 bases remaining between them. The CDR3, as DNA: TGTGCCAGCAACTACCAGGGCAATCAGCCCCAGCATTTT. Translation: CASNYQGNQPQHF.

J is TRBJ1-1 and V is TRBV5-5; maybe TRBD1 (5 bases). The V gene's germline CDR1 is SGHKS and CDR2 YYEKEE (reference sequence). The CDR3 is made up of 13 amino acids. V was shortened by 4 bases and J by 1 base, with 8 bases between the two germline ends. CDR3 nucleotide sequence: TGTGCCAGCAGCATCACAGGGAACACTGAAGCTTTCTTT. Translating it yields CASSITGNTEAFF.

CDR3: CASRLTTASGGRDTQYF. The CDR3 DNA reads as TGTGCCAGCAGGCTTACGACGGCTAGCGGGGGGAGAGATACGCAGTATTTT. The rearrangement links TRBV3-1 to TRBJ2-3, with 11 positions matching TRBD2. V was clipped by 6 bases and J by 5 bases; unmatched bases: 13. The CDR3 extends over 17 amino acids. The germline CDR1 and CDR2 sequences are LGHDT and YNNKEL (reference sequence).

This rearrangement joins TRBV6-2 or TRBV6-3 to TRBJ1-2; D gene ambiguous. Germline V CDR1 and CDR2: MNHEY, SVGEGT. V was pared by 2 bases and J by 7 bases, with 8 bases between. This CDR3 is built from 12 residues. CDR3 nucleotide sequence: TGTGCCAGCAGTTACGAATCTGTTGGCTACACCTTC. It codes for CASSYESVGYTF.

The V call is TRBV20-1, the J call TRBJ2-4, with D maybe TRBD1 (6 bases). CDR1 is DFQATT, CDR2 SNEGSKA, per germline (reference sequence). With 1 base removed from V and 3 bases from J, the gap between germline ends came to 10 bases. The CDR3 has 14 residues. The CDR3 reads CSARVSRGKNIQYF. CDR3 DNA sequence: TGCAGTGCTAGAGTGTCCAGGGGCAAAAACATTCAGTACTTC.

This clonotype was counted only a few times. A much larger clone lies a single base off, so this may be a read error. The rearrangement uses TRBV7-6 and TRBJ2-5; D uncertain. Deletions cut 6 bases from V and 4 bases from J, with 6 bases between. The germline V gene has CDR1 SGHVS and CDR2 FNYEAQ. CDR3 size: 11 residues. For the CDR3, the DNA is TGTGCCAGCAGAAACTTAGAGACCCAGTACTTC. The encoded protein is CASRNLETQYF.

This clonotype was counted between two and nine times. The rearrangement joins TRBV2 to TRBJ1-4, with 9 bases matching TRBD1. V shed 3 bases, J shed 10 bases, and the junction held 6 bases outside the gene matches. Germline V gives CDR1 SNHLY, CDR2 FYNNEI. There are 14 residues in the CDR3. DNA of the CDR3: TGTGCCAGCAGTGACAGGGGACAGGGCATAAAACTGTTTTTT. Its translation: CASSDRGQGIKLFF. The entire variable domain, with the rest obtained from reference TRBV2 and TRBJ1-4, is as follows: EPEVTQTPSHQVTQMGQEVILRCVPISNHLYFYWYRQILGQKVEFLVSFYNNEISEKSEIFDDQFSVERPDGSNFTLKIRSTKLEDSAMYFCASSDRGQGIKLFFGSGTQLSVL.